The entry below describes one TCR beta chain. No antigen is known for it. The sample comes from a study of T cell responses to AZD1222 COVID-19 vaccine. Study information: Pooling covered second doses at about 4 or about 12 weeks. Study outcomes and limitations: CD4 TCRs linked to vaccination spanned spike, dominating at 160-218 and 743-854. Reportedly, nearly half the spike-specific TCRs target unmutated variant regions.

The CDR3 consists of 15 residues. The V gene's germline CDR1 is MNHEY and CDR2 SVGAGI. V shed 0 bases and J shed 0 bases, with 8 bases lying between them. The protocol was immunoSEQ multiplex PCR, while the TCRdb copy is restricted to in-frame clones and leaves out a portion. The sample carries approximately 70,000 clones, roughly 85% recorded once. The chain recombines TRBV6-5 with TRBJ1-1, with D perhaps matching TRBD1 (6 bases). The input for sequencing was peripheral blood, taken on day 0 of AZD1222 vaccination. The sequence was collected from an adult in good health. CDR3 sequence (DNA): TGTGCCAGCAGTTACTCGACAGGAGTGAACACTGAAGCTTTCTTT. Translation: CASSYSTGVNTEAFF.